Below, 21 T cell receptor beta chains from the same sample are listed, as sequenced in a study of blood T cells in healthy people across ages (dated by TCRdb to 2015 to 2017). Library preparation employed 5' RACE. Sequenced using an Illumina HiSeq 2500. A second PCR of about 7 to 12 cycles was run with a J-beta primer mix and a sample-barcoded 5' primer. TCRdb passed the public sequencing reads through fastp at Q25 and MiXCR, retaining productive beta sequences. Every distinct CDR3 protein forms one entry, paired with its most common genes and DNA. This sample has hundreds of thousands of distinct CDR3 sequences in its table, and around 54% of those were observed once. The top ten clonotypes cover 30% to 45% of the sample. Sequencing was performed on blood. The receptor source for this set is a man between 60 and 75 years old in good health.

The rearrangement links TRBV11-2 to TRBJ2-1, with 7 bases matching TRBD2. The V gene end was trimmed by 5 bases and the J gene end by 4 bases; junction bases not matched to a gene: 11. This CDR3 region has 16 residues. From germline, CDR1 is SGHAT and CDR2 FQNNGV. The CDR3 region has the DNA TGTGCCAGCAGCCACGGGGGGAGGGCGCTTTACAATGAGCAGTTCTTC. Translating it yields CASSHGGRALYNEQFF.

The genes are TRBV20-1 and TRBJ1-6; no clear D gene. The CDR3 contains 13 residues. The germline CDR1 and CDR2 sequences are DFQATT and SNEGSKA (reference sequence). V dropped 6 bases and J dropped 7 bases, with 13 bases sitting between them. CDR3 residues: CSARPTGNSPLHF. In DNA, the CDR3 is TGCAGTGCACGGCCCACGGGGAATTCACCCCTCCACTTT.

This chain uses TRBV29-1 with TRBJ1-4; TRBD1 matches at 8 bases. The J segment lost 7 bases and the V segment lost 7 bases, leaving 11 bases of the junction unmatched. The CDR3 extends over 14 amino acids. Germline CDR1 reads SQVTM; CDR2 reads ANQGSEA. CDR3 bases: TGCAGCGCCTCCATATCAGGGGGCATTGAAAAACTGTTTTTT. This sequence encodes CSASISGGIEKLFF.

This chain joins TRBV28 and TRBJ2-3; no firm D call. Trimming cost V 9 bases and J 2 bases, with 9 bases left between them. This CDR3 region has 12 residues. Germline V gene lookup returns CDR1 MDHEN and CDR2 SYDVKM. CDR3 protein: CASHAATDTQYF. CDR3 nucleotides: TGTGCCAGTCACGCGGCCACAGATACGCAGTATTTT.

Only a few counts were recorded for this clonotype. V is TRBV29-1 and J is TRBJ2-3; TRBD1 might be the D (6 bases). The CDR3 consists of 13 residues. V was clipped by 4 bases and J by 6 bases, with 14 bases between them. Germline V gene lookup returns CDR1 SQVTM and CDR2 ANQGSEA. CDR3 in DNA: TGCAGCGTTGCCAGGACAGCCCCGGATACGCAGTATTTT. It specifies CSVARTAPDTQYF.

V usage is TRBV3-1 and J usage is TRBJ2-3; TRBD2 might be the D (7 bases). This CDR3 has 15 amino acids. Germline V CDR1 and CDR2: LGHDT, YNNKEL (reference sequence). V lost 1 base and J lost 2, with 10 bases in between. The CDR3 DNA reads as TGTGCCAGCAGCCAAGGCGGGGGCCTCACAGATACGCAGTATTTT. Encoded protein: CASSQGGGLTDTQYF.

J is TRBJ2-1 and V is TRBV12-3 or TRBV12-4; D possibly corresponds to TRBD1 (6 bases). CDR3 length equals 16 residues. V was cut by 5 bases and J by 3 bases, with 17 bases left in between. The CDR3 bases are TGTGCCAGCAGTCGGACCCTAGGGGGTAACTACAATGAGCAGTTCTTC. It codes for CASSRTLGGNYNEQFF.

This clonotype was recorded at least ten times. Given a much more abundant clone one base away, this may be a read error. V is TRBV29-1 and J is TRBJ2-5, with D maybe TRBD2 (5 bases). CDR3 length: 11 amino acids. Trimming pared 8 bases from V and 11 bases from J, leaving 18 bases between. CDR1 and CDR2 (germline): SQVTM, ANQGSEA. CDR3 coding DNA: TGCAGCCCGACTAAGGGAAATGAGCAGTACTTC. Its protein product is CSPTKGNEQYF.

V usage is TRBV13 and J usage is TRBJ2-1, with D possibly TRBD1 on 6 matching bases. V lost 5 bases to trimming and J lost 13 bases, with 24 bases between them. The CDR3 is 15 residues long. Germline values: CDR1 PRHDT, CDR2 FYEKMQ (reference sequence). CDR3 coding DNA: TGTGCCAGCAGCCTTTCTACAGGGTTGGGAGAGACCCAGTTCTTC. Translated: CASSLSTGLGETQFF.

This rearrangement joins TRBV20-1 to TRBJ1-4; D might be TRBD1 (5 bases). V was shortened by 0 bases and J by 0 bases, with 11 bases between the two germline ends. The germline gives CDR1 DFQATT, CDR2 SNEGSKA (reference sequence). The CDR3 is 16 amino acids. The CDR3 region has the DNA TGCAGTGCTAGAGATGGGGGGGGTGCAACTAATGAAAAACTGTTTTTT. It translates to CSARDGGGATNEKLFF.

The chain combines TRBV29-1 with TRBJ2-7; D is unresolved. The CDR3 is 13 amino acids. Germline V CDR1 and CDR2: SQVTM, ANQGSEA. V was trimmed by 6 bases and J by 7 bases, leaving 19 bases between them. CDR3 residues: CSVGPTWENEQYF. DNA for the CDR3: TGCAGCGTCGGACCAACCTGGGAAAATGAGCAGTACTTC.

The V call is TRBV7-9, the J call TRBJ2-1, with D possibly being TRBD1 (7 bases). Trimming shortened V by 5 bases and J by 0 bases, and 20 bases separated the two germline ends. Germline lookup yields CDR1 SEHNR and CDR2 FQNEAQ (reference sequence). The CDR3 is 18 amino acids. The CDR3, as DNA: TGTGCCAGCAGCCCGCTTGGAGGGGGCGAACTCTCCTACAATGAGCAGTTCTTC. Translating it yields CASSPLGGGELSYNEQFF. Variable domain in full (rest from reference TRBV7-9 and TRBJ2-1): DTGVSQNPRHKITKRGQNVTFRCDPISEHNRLYWYRQTLGQGPEFLTYFQNEAQLEKSRLLSDRFSAERPKGSFSTLEIQRTEQGDSAMYLCASSPLGGGELSYNEQFFGPGTRLTVL.

The chain couples TRBV7-9 to TRBJ2-3; maybe TRBD2 (5 bases). V lost 5 bases and J lost 2, with 11 bases in between. This CDR3 is built from 14 residues. Per germline, CDR1 SEHNR and CDR2 FQNEAQ (reference sequence). CDR3 DNA: TGTGCCAGCAGCACTAGACTTGTCACAGATACGCAGTATTTT. It translates to CASSTRLVTDTQYF.

This clonotype has more than one count but fewer than ten. This rearrangement joins TRBV7-2 to TRBJ2-5; tentatively, D is TRBD1 (6 bases). The germline V gene encodes CDR1 SGHTA and CDR2 FQGNSA. The CDR3 sequence is 14 residues long. Trimming shortened V by 5 bases and J by 9 bases, and 19 bases separated the two germline ends. DNA for the CDR3: TGTGCCAGCAGCCGAACAGGGACGGCCTTGCCCCAGTACTTC. The encoded protein is CASSRTGTALPQYF. The complete variable domain, with remaining parts taken from reference TRBV7-2 and TRBJ2-5, reads GAGVSQSPSNKVTEKGKDVELRCDPISGHTALYWYRQSLGQGLEFLIYFQGNSAPDKSGLPSDRFSAERTGGSVSTLTIQRTQQEDSAVYLCASSRTGTALPQYFGPGTRLLVL.

The CDR3 nucleotides are TGTGCCACCAGCCCCGGACAGGGATCCTACGAGCAGTACTTC. As protein: CATSPGQGSYEQYF. The rearrangement links TRBV24-1 to TRBJ2-7; TRBD1 agrees at 8 bases. Germline V gives CDR1 KGHDR, CDR2 SFDVKD. The CDR3 spans 14 residues. V lost 7 bases to trimming and J lost 1 base; unmatched junction nucleotides: 5.

The chain joins TRBV11-2 to TRBJ2-3; perhaps TRBD2 as D (5 bases). The ends were cut back, 5 bases at V and 4 bases at J, with 16 bases in the middle. The CDR3 loop spans 15 amino acids. Looked up from germline, CDR1 is SGHAT and CDR2 is FQNNGV. CDR3 in amino acids: CASSPVLVRADTQYF. CDR3 coding DNA: TGTGCCAGCAGCCCCGTACTAGTTAGGGCAGATACGCAGTATTTT.

This chain joins TRBV13 and TRBJ1-2, with a possible D match to TRBD1 (6 bases). Trimming took off 5 bases at V and 5 bases at J, with 15 bases between the two ends. The CDR3 loop spans 14 amino acids. The germline gives CDR1 PRHDT, CDR2 FYEKMQ (reference sequence). The CDR3: CASSPKRGNYGYTF. The CDR3 region has the DNA TGTGCCAGCAGCCCCAAGAGGGGGAATTATGGCTACACCTTC.

The chain joins TRBV20-1 to TRBJ2-1; 9 nucleotides line up with TRBD2. The V and J ends lost 3 bases and 9 bases, in that order; junction bases with no gene match: 9. Per germline, CDR1 DFQATT and CDR2 SNEGSKA (reference sequence). The CDR3 covers 14 residues. In nucleotides, the CDR3 is TGCAGTGCTAGGGCGGTAGCGGGGGTTGGTGAGCAGTTCTTC. Its translation: CSARAVAGVGEQFF.

This chain connects TRBV5-1 to TRBJ2-6; tentatively, D is TRBD1 (6 bases). This CDR3 is built from 17 residues. The V gene lost 2 bases and the J gene lost 0 bases, with 12 bases spanning the gap. The germline CDR1 and CDR2 sequences are SGHRS and YFSETQ. In nucleotides, the CDR3 is TGCGCCAGCAGCTTCACTACGGACAGCTCTGGGGCCAACGTCCTGACTTTC. This translates into CASSFTTDSSGANVLTF.

V and J are TRBV5-1 and TRBJ2-1, with D tentatively TRBD2 (7 bases). Trimming left V 5 bases short and J 5 bases short, with 17 bases between. CDR1 and CDR2 (germline): SGHRS, YFSETQ. This CDR3 contains 15 residues. Here the CDR3 reads CASRGWGGADNEQFF. In DNA, the CDR3 is TGCGCCAGCAGGGGATGGGGGGGCGCCGACAATGAGCAGTTCTTC.

The V gene is TRBV7-6, the J gene TRBJ1-1, with TRBD1 as a possible D gene (6 bases). V dropped 0 bases and J dropped 5 bases, with 13 bases sitting between them. The CDR3 has 15 amino acids. CDR1 and CDR2 from the germline V gene are SGHVS and FNYEAQ. CDR3 sequence: CASSLATGFRTEAFF. In DNA form, the CDR3 reads TGTGCCAGCAGCTTAGCTACAGGGTTTAGAACTGAAGCTTTCTTT.